The rows below give T cell receptor beta chains drawn from one sample of a study of cytomegalovirus exposure and HLA in healthy donors. Generated by immunoSEQ multiplex PCR, the TCRdb table keeps only in-frame clones and is missing some. The table has about 170,000 clones, 75% to 85% seen once. The sequencing sample was made of PBMCs. These receptors originate from a woman aged 50 to 60 in good health and CMV-seronegative. The CDR3 runs from the conserved cysteine through the conserved F or W. D genes are given only for firm matches. Not all rows give a size; the values are once, few, many and, for expanded clones, a class.

>TRBD1|TRBJ2-6|TRBV5-4|once
TGTGCCAGCAGCTGGACAGGGTGGTATGGGGCCAACGTCCTGACTTTC
CASSWTGWYGANVLTF
>TRBD1|TRBJ1-5|TRBV6-6|NA
TGTGCCAGTGGGGACAGGGCCGATCGTAATCAGCCCCAGCATTTT
CASGDRADRNQPQHF
>NA|TRBJ2-5|TRBV5-6|NA
TGTGCCAGCAGCCTGGATCTTTCCCAAGAGACCCAGTACTTC
CASSLDLSQETQYF
>TRBD1|TRBJ1-3|TRBV28|NA
TGTGCCAGCAGCCTAATAGGACAGGGGGCTGGAAACACCATATATTTT
CASSLIGQGAGNTIYF
>TRBD2|TRBJ2-7|TRBV6-1|once
TGTGCCAGCAGTGAAGGACTAGCGGGAAACAACGCCGAGCAGTACTTC
CASSEGLAGNNAEQYF
>NA|TRBJ1-2|TRBV29-1|NA
TGCAGCGTTCAACAGGAGGGGTCCAACTATGGCTACACCTTC
CSVQQEGSNYGYTF
>TRBD2|TRBJ2-3|TRBV7-9|NA
TGTGCCAGCAGCCGTTTAAAAGGAGTTAGCGGGAGGGCAGATACGCAGTATTTT
CASSRLKGVSGRADTQYF
>TRBD1|TRBJ1-5|TRBV5-1|NA
TGCGCCAGCAGCCAGGGGGTGGGCAATCAGCCCCAGCATTTT
CASSQGVGNQPQHF
>TRBD2|TRBJ2-1|TRBV7-2|NA
TGTGCCGGCAGCTTAACTGGACTAGCGGGAGTAAATGAGCAGTTCTTC
CAGSLTGLAGVNEQFF
>NA|TRBJ2-3|TRBV11-2|NA
TGTGCCAGCAGCCCTAGCCCGGGCGGGACCACAGATACGCAGTATTTT
CASSPSPGGTTDTQYF
>NA|TRBJ1-1|TRBV7-9|NA
TGTTCCAGCAGCCCCGATGGAGAATTGTCTGAAGCTTTCTTT
CSSSPDGELSEAFF
>TRBD2|TRBJ2-7|TRBV7-8|NA
TGTGCCAGCAGCTTAGGGGGGACTAGCGGGTTCTACGAGCAGTACTTC
CASSLGGTSGFYEQYF
>NA|TRBJ1-2|TRBV4-1|NA
TGCGCCAGCAGCCAAGAGGAGGGACCGCACCTCTATGGCTACACCTTC
CASSQEEGPHLYGYTF
>NA|TRBJ1-2|TRBV7-9|NA
TGTGCCAGCAGCCCAAGAGGGGGAGAAGACTATGGCTACACCTTC
CASSPRGGEDYGYTF
>NA|TRBJ1-1|TRBV19|NA
NA
CASTSEMNTEAFF
>NA|TRBJ1-1|TRBV6-5|NA
TGTGCCAGCATCAGAGACAGGCAGGGCACTGAAGCTTTCTTT
CASIRDRQGTEAFF
>NA|TRBJ2-5|TRBV7-2|NA
TGTGCCAGCAGCTTAGTGGACAGAAGCCAAGAGACCCAGTACTTC
CASSLVDRSQETQYF
>TRBD1|TRBJ2-7|TRBV6-5|NA
TGTGCCAGCAGCCGGACAGGGATGTCCTACGAGCAGTACTTC
CASSRTGMSYEQYF
>TRBD1|TRBJ1-1|TRBV28|NA
TGTGCCAGCAGTTTGGGGGGACAGTCCACTGAAGCTTTCTTT
CASSLGGQSTEAFF
>NA|TRBJ2-5|TRBV5-1|NA
TGCGCCAGCAGCCCGAGGGGGGGGGAAGAGACCCAGTACTTC
CASSPRGGEETQYF
>NA|TRBJ1-2|TRBV5-5|NA
TGTGCCAGCAGCTTCACAGGCCTCGATGGCTACACCTTC
CASSFTGLDGYTF
>NA|TRBJ1-5|TRBV2|NA
TGTGCCAGCAGTGATAGAACAACAGGGAGCAATCAGCCCCAGCATTTT
CASSDRTTGSNQPQHF
>NA|TRBJ2-5|TRBV28|NA
TGTGCCAGCAGTTCCCGGGACATCGGGGAGACCCAGTACTTC
CASSSRDIGETQYF
>NA|TRBJ2-7|TRBV7-8|NA
TGTGCCAGCAGCTTAGTGAGAATCGCCGAGTACTTC
CASSLVRIAEYF
>NA|TRBJ1-2|TRBV10-3|NA
TGTGCCAGCCAGGAAGCTAACTATGGCTACACCTTC
CASQEANYGYTF
>NA|TRBJ2-3|TRBV7-2|NA
TGTGCCAGCAGCTCGACTAGCACAGATACGCAGTATTTT
CASSSTSTDTQYF
>NA|TRBJ2-7|TRBV27|NA
TGTGCCAGCAGTTTAGCGGGAAGCGGGTCCTATAGCTCCTACGAGCAGTACTTC
CASSLAGSGSYSSYEQYF
>TRBD2|TRBJ2-1|TRBV19|once
TGTGCCAGTAGTATTCGGACTAGCGGAGACAATGAGCAGTTCTTC
CASSIRTSGDNEQFF
>TRBD2|TRBJ2-5|TRBV28|NA
TGTGCCAGCCTGGGGCTAGCGGGGGGCCACGAGACCCAGTACTTC
CASLGLAGGHETQYF
>TRBD1|TRBJ2-1|TRBV4-1|NA
TGCGCCAGCAGCCAACCGGGACAGGGTTCCTACAATGAGCAGTTCTTC
CASSQPGQGSYNEQFF
>TRBD2|TRBJ2-1|TRBV5-6|NA
TGTGCCAGCAGCTTACCGGGACTAGGGGCTGATGAGCAGTTCTTC
CASSLPGLGADEQFF
>TRBD2|TRBJ2-3|TRBV18|NA
TGTGCCAGCTCACCCCAGAGCGGGAGGGGAGATACGCAGTATTTT
CASSPQSGRGDTQYF
>NA|TRBJ2-1|TRBV4-3|NA
TGCGCCAGCAGCCACCGCGAACAGGGTTCCAATGAGCAGTTCTTC
CASSHREQGSNEQFF
>NA|TRBJ1-4|TRBV28|NA
TGTGCCAGCAGTTGGGGGGTACTGGAAAAACTGTTTTTT
CASSWGVLEKLFF
>NA|TRBJ2-7|TRBV5-8|once
TGTGCCAGCAGCTTGTCCGGGTCCGGGGCCTACGAGCAGTACTTC
CASSLSGSGAYEQYF
>NA|TRBJ1-6|TRBV6-5|NA
TGTGCCAGCAGTTACGGGGGCAATAATTCACCCCTCCACTTT
CASSYGGNNSPLHF
>TRBD1|TRBJ2-7|TRBV5-5|NA
TGTGCCAGCAGCTCTCGGACAGGGGGATACGAGCAGTACTTC
CASSSRTGGYEQYF
>NA|TRBJ1-4|TRBV11-2|NA
TGTGCCAGCAGCTTAGGCCGGCGGTACGGAGAAAAACTGTTTTTT
CASSLGRRYGEKLFF
>TRBD1|TRBJ1-2|TRBV11-2|NA
TGTGCCAGCAGCCCTCCCGGGACAGGGAGAGGGGGCTACACCTTC
CASSPPGTGRGGYTF
>TRBD1|TRBJ1-6|TRBV6-5|NA
TGTGCCAGCAGTTACAGGGGGCGGAATTCACCCCTCCACTTT
CASSYRGRNSPLHF
>TRBD2|TRBJ2-7|TRBV11-2|NA
TGTGCCAGCAGCGCCGGGACTAGCGGGGGGTTCCGCTCCTACGAGCAGTACTTC
CASSAGTSGGFRSYEQYF
>NA|TRBJ1-5|TRBV7-2|NA
TGTGCCAGCAGCGTTAGACACGGAAGCAATCAGCCCCAGCATTTT
CASSVRHGSNQPQHF
>TRBD1|TRBJ1-4|TRBV15|NA
TGTGCCACCAGCAGCGACAGGGGGAAACTGTTTTTT
CATSSDRGKLFF
>TRBD2|TRBJ2-1|TRBV6-5|NA
TGTGCCAGCAGTAAGACTAGCGGGAAGTATAATGAGCAGTTCTTC
CASSKTSGKYNEQFF
>TRBD1|TRBJ2-3|TRBV6-5|NA
TGTGCCAGCGGGAACAGGGGGCTCGTAGATACGCAGTATTTT
CASGNRGLVDTQYF
>TRBD1|TRBJ2-5|TRBV28|NA
TGTGCCAGCAGTACGACAGGGTTGGTCCAAGAGACCCAGTACTTC
CASSTTGLVQETQYF
>TRBD2|TRBJ2-5|TRBV9|NA
TGTGCCAGCAGCGTAGGGTCCGCGGGAGGGCCCGAGACCCAGTACTTC
CASSVGSAGGPETQYF
>NA|TRBJ2-5|TRBV5-1|NA
TGCGCCAGCAGCTTGACGGGGGAGACCCAGTACTTC
CASSLTGETQYF